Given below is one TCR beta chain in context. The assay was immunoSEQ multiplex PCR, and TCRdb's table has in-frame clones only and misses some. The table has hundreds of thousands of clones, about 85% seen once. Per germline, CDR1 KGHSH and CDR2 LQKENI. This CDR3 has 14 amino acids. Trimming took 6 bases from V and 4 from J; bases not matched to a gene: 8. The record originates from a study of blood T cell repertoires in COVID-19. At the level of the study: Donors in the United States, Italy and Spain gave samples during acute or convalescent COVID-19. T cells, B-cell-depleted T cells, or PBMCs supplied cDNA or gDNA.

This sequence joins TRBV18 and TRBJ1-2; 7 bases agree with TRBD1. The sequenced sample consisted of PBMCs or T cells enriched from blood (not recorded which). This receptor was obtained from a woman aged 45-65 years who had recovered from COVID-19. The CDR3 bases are TGTGCCAGCTCGCGAGACCGGGACAGCTATGGCTACACCTTC. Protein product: CASSRDRDSYGYTF.